Presented here are 18 T cell receptor beta chains from one specimen sequenced in a study of OX40 agonist ivuxolimab in advanced cancers. Sequencing used immunoSEQ multiplex PCR; TCRdb keeps in-frame clones, though not all of them. The sample includes about 41,000 clones, around 87% of them seen just once. This specimen consisted of CD4+ or CD8+ T cells sorted from blood, obtained in a trial of the OX40 agonist ivuxolimab. These receptors were collected from an adult with an advanced solid tumor such as melanoma, head and neck, liver or kidney cancer.

The chain carries TRBV2 and TRBJ2-7, with 8 bases identical to TRBD2. Germline V CDR1 and CDR2: SNHLY, FYNNEI. The CDR3 loop spans 13 amino acids. The J segment lost 5 bases and the V segment lost 7 bases, leaving 7 bases of the junction unmatched. CDR3 DNA: TGTGCCAGCACCACTAGCGGCTGGGACGAGCAGTACTTC. Residues: CASTTSGWDEQYF.

The table lists this clone with a count of one. The gene calls are TRBV28 and TRBJ1-1, with D perhaps TRBD1 (5 bases). CDR3 length: 15 amino acids. The germline V and J ends were trimmed by 5 bases and 0 bases, with 13 bases remaining between them. Germline CDR1 and CDR2: MDHEN and SYDVKM. As DNA, the CDR3 is TGTGCCAGCAGTCCCGAGACAGTCATGAACACTGAAGCTTTCTTT. The encoded protein is CASSPETVMNTEAFF.

The genes are TRBV13 and TRBJ2-5; TRBD2 matches at 12 bases. Germline V gene data show CDR1 as PRHDT and CDR2 as FYEKMQ (reference sequence). Losses at the gene ends were 1 base for V and 5 bases for J; bases not matched to a gene: 8. CDR3 length equals 17 residues. The CDR3, as DNA: TGTGCCAGCAGCTTAGAAGCTAGCGGGAGGGCCTTGGAGACCCAGTACTTC. It translates to CASSLEASGRALETQYF.

This clone was observed once. The chain has TRBV13 and TRBJ2-1; D might be TRBD2 (6 bases). The germline V gene encodes CDR1 PRHDT and CDR2 FYEKMQ (reference sequence). The germline V and J ends were trimmed by 5 bases and 0 bases, with 17 bases remaining between them. The length of the CDR3 is 17 residues. This chain's CDR3 is CASSARLGEVSYNEQFF. In DNA form, the CDR3 reads TGTGCCAGCAGCGCTCGCCTAGGGGAGGTCTCCTACAATGAGCAGTTCTTC.

J is TRBJ1-5 and V is TRBV12-5; the D gene is possibly TRBD1 (5 bases). V was shortened by 1 base and J by 0 bases, with 7 bases between the two germline ends. The V gene's germline CDR1 is LGHNT and CDR2 FRNRAP. This CDR3 is built from 15 residues. The CDR3 DNA sequence: TGTGCTAGTGGTTTGGACAGGCTTAGCAATCAGCCCCAGCATTTT. This sequence encodes CASGLDRLSNQPQHF.

This clone was recorded once. J is TRBJ2-2 and V is TRBV19; unclear D gene. Trimming shortened V by 6 bases and J by 2 bases, and 1 base separated the two germline ends. Germline V gene data show CDR1 as LNHDA and CDR2 as SQIVND (reference sequence). The CDR3 loop spans 11 amino acids. CDR3 protein: CASSNTGELFF. Here the CDR3 DNA reads TGTGCCAGTAGCAACACCGGGGAGCTGTTTTTT.

The chain has TRBV6-5 and TRBJ2-7, with a tentative D call TRBD1 (5 bases). The CDR3 has 13 residues. V was pared by 7 bases and J by 6 bases, with 16 bases between. The V gene's germline CDR1 is MNHEY and CDR2 SVGAGI. CDR3 region: CASTRGLTTEQYF. The CDR3 DNA sequence: TGTGCCAGCACTAGGGGCCTTACCACCGAGCAGTACTTC.

The chain joins TRBV28 to TRBJ2-7; tentative D call: TRBD1 (6 bases). V lost 5 bases to trimming and J lost 7 bases, with 12 bases between them. Germline assignment: CDR1 MDHEN and CDR2 SYDVKM. The CDR3 sequence is 12 residues long. The CDR3 here is CASSLSRGEQYF. DNA of the CDR3: TGTGCCAGCAGTCTTTCTAGGGGGGAGCAGTACTTC.

J is TRBJ1-3 and V is TRBV28, with D tentatively TRBD1 (6 bases). Between the trimmed V and J ends, which lost 3 bases and 8 bases, there was a span of 26 bases. Per germline, CDR1 MDHEN and CDR2 SYDVKM. The length of the CDR3 is 18 residues. CDR3 bases: TGTGCCAGCAGTTTGGCGGGGGCAACGGGCACCCGAAGAGACACCATATATTTT. Protein sequence: CASSLAGATGTRRDTIYF.

The chain is built from TRBV28 and TRBJ1-4; 7 positions agree with TRBD1. The V segment lost 7 bases and the J segment 8 bases; nucleotides outside the gene matches: 13. Per the germline V gene, CDR1 is MDHEN and CDR2 is SYDVKM. The CDR3 sequence is 15 residues long. In nucleotides, the CDR3 is TGTGCCAGCATCCCCACCGACAGGGTGGGGGAAAAACTGTTTTTT. It translates to CASIPTDRVGEKLFF.

The genes are TRBV5-4 and TRBJ2-2, with 8 bases identical to TRBD1. The CDR3 runs 16 residues. V trimming: 4 bases; J trimming: 4 bases; junction bases outside the gene matches: 9. Germline CDR1 is SGHNT and CDR2 is YYREEE (reference sequence). This CDR3 is CASSRSGTGGTGELFF. The CDR3 region has the DNA TGTGCCAGCAGCCGGAGCGGTACAGGGGGCACCGGGGAGCTGTTTTTT. Full variable domain (missing parts from reference TRBV5-4 and TRBJ2-2): ETGVTQSPTHLIKTRGQQVTLRCSSQSGHNTVSWYQQALGQGPQFIFQYYREEENGRGNFPPRFSGLQFPNYSSELNVNALELDDSALYLCASSRSGTGGTGELFFGEGSRLTVL.

The CDR3 DNA reads as TGTGCCAGCACCTCGGACCCCGAGGGCGGCTACACCTTC. It yields the protein CASTSDPEGGYTF. V is TRBV28 and J is TRBJ1-2, with D unresolved. The CDR3 sequence is 13 residues long. Trimming cost V 7 bases and J 8 bases, with 17 bases left between them. Germline V lookup: CDR1 MDHEN, CDR2 SYDVKM.

The V call is TRBV5-4, the J call TRBJ2-5; D remains unclear. Trimming removed 4 bases at V and 4 bases at J, with 11 bases between. Germline V gene data show CDR1 as SGHNT and CDR2 as YYREEE (reference sequence). The CDR3 totals 13 residues. CDR3 in amino acids: CASSVPFVETQYF. The CDR3 DNA follows: TGTGCCAGCAGCGTCCCGTTTGTAGAGACCCAGTACTTC.

The rearrangement uses TRBV2 and TRBJ2-1, with TRBD2 as a possible D gene (5 bases). CDR3 length equals 16 residues. Germline loops: CDR1 SNHLY, CDR2 FYNNEI. V lost 3 bases and J lost 0, with 12 bases in between. CDR3 in DNA: TGTGCCAGCAGTGATCTGGCGACTAACTCCTACAATGAGCAGTTCTTC. This translates into CASSDLATNSYNEQFF.

This clone was recorded a few times. The genes are TRBV19 and TRBJ2-2; 7 bases match TRBD2. V gave up 9 bases and J gave up 6 bases; unmatched junction bases: 13. This CDR3 is built from 15 residues. Germline CDR1 LNHDA, CDR2 SQIVND (reference sequence). CDR3 amino acids: CASQRGGSLSGELFF. The CDR3 DNA is TGTGCCAGCCAGCGGGGCGGGAGTTTATCCGGGGAGCTGTTTTTT.

This clone was found a few times. The V call is TRBV19, the J call TRBJ1-1, with 8 bases matching TRBD1. Germline CDR1 and CDR2: LNHDA and SQIVND (reference sequence). This CDR3 spans 13 amino acids. V was pared by 5 bases and J by 4 bases, with 3 bases of the junction left unmatched. CDR3 protein: CASSSTGATEAFF. In nucleotides, the CDR3 is TGTGCCAGTAGTTCGACAGGGGCCACTGAAGCTTTCTTT.

This clone was counted between two and nine times. This chain connects TRBV7-9 to TRBJ2-3, with a tentative D call TRBD2 (6 bases). The V end was cut by 2 bases, the J end by 5 bases, with 17 bases between. The CDR3 runs to 16 residues. Looked up from germline, CDR1 is SEHNR and CDR2 is FQNEAQ (reference sequence). The DNA of the CDR3 is TGTGCCAGCAGCTTATCCCCGGGAGAAGGGATAGATACGCAGTATTTT. Its translation: CASSLSPGEGIDTQYF.

The chain couples TRBV4-1 to TRBJ1-6, with D perhaps TRBD1 (5 bases). V lost 1 base and J 6 bases, leaving 10 bases between the germline ends. Germline V CDR1 and CDR2: MGHRA, YSYEKL. The CDR3 extends over 15 amino acids. Here the CDR3 DNA reads TGCGCCAGCAGCCAAGGACAGTTCGTTAATTCACCCCTCCACTTT. This gives the protein CASSQGQFVNSPLHF.